This TCR beta chain comes out of a study of T cell repertoires in cytomegalovirus infection. Turning to the study itself: From public TCR beta signatures came an indication of both CMV infection and matching HLA type.

One entry per CDR3 protein, called by TCRdb with MiXCR from the reads. The sample lists about 100,000 distinct CDR3 sequences; about a quarter were seen once. General study results and limits: The ex vivo response was dominated by HLA-C-restricted CMV-specific TCR beta clonotypes. Based on cumulative public TCR beta family frequency, carriers of CMV plus the relevant HLA were identified.

This clonotype was counted many times. The antigen is not known. The sequenced material came from CD8+ T cells from PBMCs. The receptor was derived from a human donor in good health (CMV status not recorded). Some clones in this sample may be carry-over from other donors' samples.

Here the CDR3 reads CASEAGGNYGYTF. CDR3 in DNA: TGTGCCAGCGAGGCAGGGGGTAACTATGGCTACACCTTC. The chain has TRBV7-2 and TRBJ1-2; 7 bases fit TRBD1. This CDR3 contains 13 residues. V lost 8 bases, J lost 1 base, and 4 bases stayed unmatched. Per germline, CDR1 SGHTA and CDR2 FQGNSA. Complete variable domain (other parts from reference TRBV7-2 and TRBJ1-2): GAGVSQSPSNKVTEKGKDVELRCDPISGHTALYWYRQSLGQGLEFLIYFQGNSAPDKSGLPSDRFSAERTGGSVSTLTIQRTQQEDSAVYLCASEAGGNYGYTFGSGTRLTVV.